Listed below are T cell receptor beta chains from one sample, sequenced in a study of T cells in Graves' hyperthyroidism and ophthalmopathy. MiXCR, applied by TCRdb to the multiplex PCR reads, yields one record per CDR3 protein. Altogether 93,000 or so distinct CDR3 sequences are present, over 45% being singletons, with the ten largest covering 26%. The material sequenced was blood. All receptors come from a middle-aged man with Graves' hyperthyroidism. Each CDR3 is given with its conserved first and last residue. The D gene is left open where the match is weak. Size values are once, few and many counts, or a class for expanded clones, and some rows have none.

size,V,J,D,DNA,CDR3
many,TRBV10-2,TRBJ2-7,.,TGCGCCAGCAGTGAGATTCATGTCGGGACCTACGAGCAGTACTTC,CASSEIHVGTYEQYF
many,TRBV20-1,TRBJ2-7,.,TGCAGTGCTAGCACTAGAGCCGCCGAGCAGTACTTC,CSASTRAAEQYF
many,TRBV5-1,TRBJ2-2,TRBD1,TGCGCCAGCAGCGGGGGACAGCTTACTCTCACCGGGGAGCTGTTTTTT,CASSGGQLTLTGELFF
.,TRBV20-1,TRBJ2-2,.,TGCAGTGCTAGAGATAGTAACGGGGAGCTGTTTTTT,CSARDSNGELFF
many,TRBV7-9,TRBJ2-1,TRBD2,TGTGCCAGCAGCAAAAGAGGCCAGCGGGAGGGCCCTGAGCAGTTCTTC,CASSKRGQREGPEQFF
once,TRBV20-1,TRBJ2-2,.,TGCAGTGCTCAAACCGGGGAGCTGTTTTTT,CSAQTGELFF
.,TRBV10-1,TRBJ2-7,TRBD1,TGCGCCAGCAGTGAGCCGAGGGGACAGGGCGGCGCTTACGTGCAGTACTTC,CASSEPRGQGGAYVQYF
many,TRBV2,TRBJ2-5,.,TGTGCCAGCAGAGGGGGAGGAGAGACCCAGTACTTC,CASRGGGETQYF
.,TRBV29-1,TRBJ1-2,.,TGCAGCGTGAGGGCAGGGGAGGGTGACTATGGCTACACCTTC,CSVRAGEGDYGYTF
.,TRBV25-1,TRBJ2-1,TRBD2,TGTGCCAGCTCGGCAGAGACCGGGACTAGCGGGAGGGCCGGTGAGCAGTTCTTC,CASSAETGTSGRAGEQFF
.,TRBV20-1,TRBJ1-2,.,TGCAGTGCTAGAGATCAATTGTGGGACGGGGGCTACACCTTC,CSARDQLWDGGYTF
once,TRBV2,TRBJ2-3,TRBD2,TGTGCCAGCAGGTTGGGTCTAGCGGGGGGTCGGGCAGATACGCAGTATTTT,CASRLGLAGGRADTQYF
many,TRBV5-5,TRBJ1-1,TRBD1,TGTGCCAGCAGCTTAGAAGGACAGGGAAGAACTGAAGCTTTCTTT,CASSLEGQGRTEAFF
many,TRBV4-3,TRBJ2-2,TRBD1,TGCGCCAGCAGCGCACAGGGGTGGACCGGGGAGCTGTTTTTT,CASSAQGWTGELFF
.,TRBV19,TRBJ2-5,TRBD2,TGTGCCACTGGACTAGCGGGAGGGCGAGCCCAGTACTTC,CATGLAGGRAQYF
.,TRBV24-1,TRBJ2-1,.,TGTGCCACCAGCAGCTTAGAGACCTACAATGAGCAGTTCTTC,CATSSLETYNEQFF
many,TRBV2,TRBJ1-1,TRBD1,TGTGCCAGCAGTCGGACAGGCGGAAACACTGAAGCTTTCTTT,CASSRTGGNTEAFF
many,TRBV7-9,TRBJ1-4,.,TGTGCCAGCAGCCGAGGGACGGGAGGTGGTGAAAAACTGTTTTTT,CASSRGTGGGEKLFF